This T cell receptor (beta chain) was captured by sequencing in a study of blood T cell repertoires in COVID-19. Study-level information: Samples representing acute and convalescent COVID-19 were sourced from the United States, Italy and Spain.

Generated by immunoSEQ multiplex PCR, the TCRdb table keeps only in-frame clones and is missing some. This sample has about 480,000 clones; roughly 87% occur once, and the top ten carry 0.8% to 0.9%. The specimen sequenced was peripheral blood. This TCR was sampled from a man aged 18 to 35 with COVID-19, enrolled during active disease.

The CDR3 DNA reads TGTGCCAGCAGGGACAGCTATTCACCCCTCCACTTT. Translation: CASRDSYSPLHF. The rearrangement links TRBV6-5 to TRBJ1-6, with D perhaps TRBD1 (6 bases). V was pared by 6 bases and J by 8 bases, with 8 bases between. Germline V gene data show CDR1 as MNHEY and CDR2 as SVGAGI. The length of the CDR3 is 12 residues.